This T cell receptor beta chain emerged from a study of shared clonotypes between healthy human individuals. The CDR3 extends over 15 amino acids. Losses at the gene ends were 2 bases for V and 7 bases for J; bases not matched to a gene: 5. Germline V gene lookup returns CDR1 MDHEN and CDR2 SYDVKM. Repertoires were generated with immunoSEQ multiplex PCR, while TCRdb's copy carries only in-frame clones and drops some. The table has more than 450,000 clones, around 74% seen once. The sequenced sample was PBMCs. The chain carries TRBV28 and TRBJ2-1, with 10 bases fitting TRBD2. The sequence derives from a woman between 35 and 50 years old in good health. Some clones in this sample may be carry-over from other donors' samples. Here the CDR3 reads CASSLPSGRKNEQFF. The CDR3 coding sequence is TGTGCCAGCAGTTTACCTAGCGGGAGAAAAAATGAGCAGTTCTTC. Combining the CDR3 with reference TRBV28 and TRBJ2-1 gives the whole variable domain DVKVTQSSRYLVKRTGEKVFLECVQDMDHENMFWYRQDPGLGLRLIYFSYDVKMKEKGDIPEGYSVSREKKERFSLILESASTNQTSMYLCASSLPSGRKNEQFFGPGTRLTVL.